This TCR beta chain emerged from a study of blood T cell repertoires in COVID-19. Profiling relied on immunoSEQ multiplex PCR, and the TCRdb table lists in-frame clones only, not all of them. The sample has around 80,000 clones; roughly 80% are singletons. This CDR3 has 15 residues. V lost 1 base and J lost 4, with 11 bases in between. Germline V gene lookup returns CDR1 MGHRA and CDR2 YSYEKL. Sequencing was carried out using peripheral blood. The TCR comes from a woman in her 70s with acute or convalescent COVID-19. The rearrangement uses TRBV4-1 and TRBJ1-5; D is perhaps TRBD1 (5 bases). The CDR3 loop reads CASSQGSGGNQPQHF. Written as DNA, the CDR3 is TGCGCCAGCAGCCAAGGATCCGGGGGGAATCAGCCCCAGCATTTT.